This T cell receptor (beta chain) is from a study of blood T cells in healthy people across ages. The study drew donors from healthy Caucasian individuals in Russia aged 6 to 90. Together with a sample-barcoded 5' primer, a J-beta primer mix was included in a second PCR lasting about 6 to 12 cycles. The template-switch adaptor was a 5' adaptor with 12 random nucleotides. It tagged each cDNA molecule. TCRdb itself ran the 5' RACE reads through MiXCR, one entry per CDR3 protein. The sample yields around 1.5 million distinct CDR3 sequences, 42% seen once. The germline CDR1 and CDR2 sequences are SEHNR and FQNEAQ (reference sequence). The CDR3 has 14 amino acids. General study points: CMV status of donors was unknown, possibly confounding expanded clonotype changes. With naive T cell percentage, TCR beta diversity showed a strong correlation.

Points on this clonotype: Its matching antigen is unknown.

The TCR was taken from a woman aged 18-29 years in good health. This chain connects TRBV7-9 to TRBJ2-5; TRBD2 agrees at 9 bases. The end of the DNA is better explained by TRBJ2-7, so the J call may be wrong. Material for sequencing was blood. CDR3 sequence (DNA): TGTGCCAGCAGGGACAGCGGGGGGACGGACGAGCAGTACTTC. This encodes CASRDSGGTDEQYF.